A selection of T cell receptor beta chains follows, all from one sample in a study of shared clonotypes between healthy human individuals. Produced via immunoSEQ multiplex PCR; TCRdb's table is partial and in-frame only. The repertoire consists of about 1 million clones, with about 74% occurring once and the leading ten covering approximately 1.5%. The sample consisted of memory CD4+ T cells sorted from blood. These TCRs come from a man younger than 35 in good health. The CDR3 runs from the conserved cysteine through the conserved F or W. The D gene is left open where the match is weak. Clone size is not always given. Where it is, it says once, few, many or a class for expanded clones.

d_call | clone_size | j_call | v_call | cdr3_aa | cdr3_nt
TRBD1 | few | TRBJ1-5 | TRBV19 | CASNPGQAGGWPQHF | TGTGCCAGTAACCCGGGACAGGCGGGCGGGTGGCCCCAGCATTTT
- | - | TRBJ1-1 | TRBV4-1 | CASSQGGGNTEAFF | TGCGCCAGCAGCCAAGGCGGGGGGAACACTGAAGCTTTCTTT
- | few | TRBJ1-1 | TRBV4-2 | CASSYPAEGGATEAFF | TGTGCCAGCAGCTACCCAGCGGAAGGGGGAGCCACTGAAGCTTTCTTT
- | - | TRBJ1-1 | TRBV6-1 | CASINRDPNTEAFF | TGTGCCAGCATCAACAGGGACCCGAACACTGAAGCTTTCTTT
- | - | TRBJ1-6 | TRBV28 | CASSSDSSSYNSPLHF | TGTGCCAGCAGTTCGGACAGTAGCTCCTATAATTCACCCCTCCACTTT
- | few | TRBJ1-1 | TRBV11-2 | CASTSGVNTEAFF | TGTGCCAGCACCTCGGGGGTCAACACTGAAGCTTTCTTT
TRBD2 | once | TRBJ2-7 | TRBV27 | CASRARLTSGSSYEQYF | TGTGCCAGCAGGGCACGGTTGACTAGCGGGAGCTCCTACGAGCAGTACTTC
TRBD2 | few | TRBJ2-5 | TRBV6-1 | CASISWPGGQYF | TGTGCCAGCATTTCCTGGCCGGGGGGCCAGTACTTC
- | - | TRBJ2-7 | TRBV9 | CASSVSQGGEQYF | TGTGCCAGCAGCGTATCGCAGGGCGGCGAGCAGTACTTC
- | - | TRBJ2-1 | TRBV5-1 | CASSPEDNEQFF | TGCGCCAGCAGCCCGGAAGACAATGAGCAGTTCTTC
- | - | TRBJ2-7 | TRBV27 | CASSLFRGVGDEQYF | TGTGCCAGCAGTTTATTTCGGGGTGTCGGGGACGAGCAGTACTTC
- | - | TRBJ2-5 | TRBV6-5 | CASRGMDGRETQYF | TGTGCCAGCAGGGGGATGGACGGCCGGGAGACCCAGTACTTC
TRBD1 | - | TRBJ1-5 | TRBV9 | CASSATGVDQPQHF | TGTGCCAGCAGCGCGACAGGGGTGGATCAGCCCCAGCATTTT
- | - | TRBJ1-1 | TRBV6-6 | CASSYSRYTEAFF | TGTGCCAGCAGTTACTCAAGGTACACTGAAGCTTTCTTT
- | - | TRBJ2-7 | TRBV6-6 | CASTNRLHEQYF | TGTGCCAGCACCAACAGGCTTCACGAGCAGTACTTC
- | - | TRBJ2-7 | TRBV19 | CASSPRGGTRDYEQYF | TGTGCCAGTAGTCCCAGAGGAGGGACCCGAGACTACGAGCAGTACTTC
TRBD1 | - | TRBJ1-1 | TRBV5-1 | CASSWDRANTEAFF | TGCGCCAGCAGCTGGGACAGGGCCAACACTGAAGCTTTCTTT
TRBD1 | - | TRBJ1-2 | TRBV6-5 | CASSDRDNYGYTF | TGTGCCAGCAGCGACAGGGATAACTATGGCTACACCTTC
- | - | TRBJ1-2 | TRBV6-1 | CASSEHGLAGETGGYTF | TGTGCCAGCAGTGAACATGGGTTGGCAGGGGAGACGGGTGGCTACACCTTC
- | many | TRBJ1-5 | TRBV5-6 | CASSGQDSNQPQHF | TGTGCCAGCAGCGGTCAAGATAGCAATCAGCCCCAGCATTTT
TRBD2 | - | TRBJ2-3 | TRBV9 | CASSASGGGVDTQYF | TGTGCCAGCAGCGCCTCGGGGGGGGGCGTGGATACGCAGTATTTT
- | - | TRBJ2-5 | TRBV6-5 | CATRKETQYF | TGTGCCACCCGGAAAGAGACCCAGTACTTC
TRBD1 | - | TRBJ1-3 | TRBV29-1 | CSVYGQGGNTIYF | TGCAGCGTATATGGACAGGGCGGAAACACCATATATTTT